The source of this T cell receptor (beta chain) is a study of T-cell memory formation after mild COVID-19. This clonotype has more than one count but fewer than ten. The CDR3 spans 17 residues. The germline V gene encodes CDR1 SGHRS and CDR2 YFSETQ. The J segment lost 2 bases and the V segment lost 4 bases, leaving 12 bases of the junction unmatched. Using its own MiXCR run on the 5' RACE reads, TCRdb lists one record per CDR3 protein. This table holds approximately 150,000 distinct CDR3 sequences, 15% to 20% found once. The source of this sequence is an adult woman who had mild COVID-19 (a few samples of this study predate the infection). Cell type and time point are not known. This chain joins TRBV5-1 and TRBJ1-2, with 9 nucleotides matching TRBD1. Sequenced: PBMCs or a T cell subset sorted from them (not recorded which). In nucleotides, the CDR3 is TGCGCCAGCAGCCACCCGGACAGGGGACCCCTCAACTATGGCTACACCTTC. Its protein product is CASSHPDRGPLNYGYTF.